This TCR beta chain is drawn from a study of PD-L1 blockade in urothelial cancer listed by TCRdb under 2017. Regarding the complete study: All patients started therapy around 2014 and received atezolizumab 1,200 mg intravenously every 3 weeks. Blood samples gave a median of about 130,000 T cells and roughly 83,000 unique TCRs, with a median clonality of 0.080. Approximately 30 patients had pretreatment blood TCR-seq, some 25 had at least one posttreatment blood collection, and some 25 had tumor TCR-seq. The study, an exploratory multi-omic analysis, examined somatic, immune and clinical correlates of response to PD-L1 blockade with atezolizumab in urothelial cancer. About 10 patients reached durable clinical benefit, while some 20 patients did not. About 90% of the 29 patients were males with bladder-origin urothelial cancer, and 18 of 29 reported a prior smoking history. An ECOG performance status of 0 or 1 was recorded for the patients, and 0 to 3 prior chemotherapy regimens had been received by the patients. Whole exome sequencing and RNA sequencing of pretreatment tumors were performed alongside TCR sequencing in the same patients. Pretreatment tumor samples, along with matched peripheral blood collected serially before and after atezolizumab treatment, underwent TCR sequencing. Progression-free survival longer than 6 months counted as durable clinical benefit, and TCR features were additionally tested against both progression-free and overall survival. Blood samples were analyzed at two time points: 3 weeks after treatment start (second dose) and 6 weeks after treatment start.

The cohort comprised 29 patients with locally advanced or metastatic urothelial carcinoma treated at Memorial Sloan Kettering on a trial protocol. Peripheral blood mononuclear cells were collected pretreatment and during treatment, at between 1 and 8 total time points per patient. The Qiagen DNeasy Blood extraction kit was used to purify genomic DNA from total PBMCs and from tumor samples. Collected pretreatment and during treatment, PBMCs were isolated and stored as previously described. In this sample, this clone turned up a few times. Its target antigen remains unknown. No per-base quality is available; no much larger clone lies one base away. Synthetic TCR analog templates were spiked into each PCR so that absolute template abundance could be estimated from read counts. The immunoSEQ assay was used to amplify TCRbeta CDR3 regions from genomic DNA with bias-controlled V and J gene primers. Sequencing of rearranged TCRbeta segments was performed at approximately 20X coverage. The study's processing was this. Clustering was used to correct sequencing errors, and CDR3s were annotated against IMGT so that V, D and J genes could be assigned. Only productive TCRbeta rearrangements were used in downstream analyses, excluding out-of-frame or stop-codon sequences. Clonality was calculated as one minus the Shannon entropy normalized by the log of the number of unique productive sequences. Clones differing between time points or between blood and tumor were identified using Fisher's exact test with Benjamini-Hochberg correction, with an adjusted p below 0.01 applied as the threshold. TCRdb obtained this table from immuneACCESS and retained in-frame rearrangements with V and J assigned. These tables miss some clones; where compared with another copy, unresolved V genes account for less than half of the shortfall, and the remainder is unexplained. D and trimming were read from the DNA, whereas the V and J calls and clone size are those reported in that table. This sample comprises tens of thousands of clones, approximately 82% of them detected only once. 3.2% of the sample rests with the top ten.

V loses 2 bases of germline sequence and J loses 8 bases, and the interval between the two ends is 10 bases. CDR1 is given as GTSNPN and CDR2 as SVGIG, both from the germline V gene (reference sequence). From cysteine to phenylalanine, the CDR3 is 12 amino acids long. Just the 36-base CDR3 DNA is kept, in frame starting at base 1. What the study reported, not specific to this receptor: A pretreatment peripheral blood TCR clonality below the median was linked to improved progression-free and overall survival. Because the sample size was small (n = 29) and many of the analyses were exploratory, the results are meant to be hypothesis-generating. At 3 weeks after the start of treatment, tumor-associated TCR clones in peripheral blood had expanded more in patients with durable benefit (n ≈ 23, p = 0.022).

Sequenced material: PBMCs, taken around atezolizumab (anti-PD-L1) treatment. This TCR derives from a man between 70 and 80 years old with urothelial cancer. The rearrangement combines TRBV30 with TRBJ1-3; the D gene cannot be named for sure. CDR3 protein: CAWSPAEDTIYF. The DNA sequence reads TGTGCCTGGAGTCCCGCGGAGGACACCATATATTTT.